This T cell receptor (beta chain) was sequenced in a study of blood T cells in healthy people across ages. Next came a second PCR, run for about 7 to 11 cycles, which used a sample-barcoded 5' primer along with a J-beta primer mix. TCRdb used MiXCR to reprocess the 5' RACE reads, holding one entry per CDR3 protein. The repertoire includes 450,000 to 600,000 distinct CDR3 sequences, roughly a quarter of them detected once, and under 4.5% sits in the top ten. The CDR3 has 13 amino acids. CDR1 and CDR2 from the germline V gene are LNHDA and SQIVND (reference sequence). Separately, the same data were catalogued under a study of T cells of mothers and their children. That work states: Donation came from a few healthy Caucasian mothers together with their six children.

The material sequenced was blood. This TCR came from a boy aged 2-9 years in good health. The chain is built from TRBV19 and TRBJ2-7; D is undetermined. The J call may be mistaken, given a closer DNA end match to TRBJ2-5. CDR3 nucleotides: TGTGCCAGTAGTACCGGACCTGGGGAGACCCAGTACTTC. This gives the protein CASSTGPGETQYF.